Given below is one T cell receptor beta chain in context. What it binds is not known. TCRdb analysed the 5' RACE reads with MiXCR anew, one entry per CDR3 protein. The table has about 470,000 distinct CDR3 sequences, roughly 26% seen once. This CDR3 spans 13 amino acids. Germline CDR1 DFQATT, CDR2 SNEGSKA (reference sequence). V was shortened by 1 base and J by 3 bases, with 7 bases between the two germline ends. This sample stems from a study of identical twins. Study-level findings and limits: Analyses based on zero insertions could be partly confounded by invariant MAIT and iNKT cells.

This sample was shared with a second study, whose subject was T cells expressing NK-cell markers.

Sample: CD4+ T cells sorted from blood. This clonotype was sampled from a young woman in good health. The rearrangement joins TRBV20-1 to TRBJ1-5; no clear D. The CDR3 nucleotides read TGCAGTGCTAGAGCCCAGGCCAATCAGCCCCAGCATTTT. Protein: CSARAQANQPQHF.